Listed below are T cell receptor beta chains from one sample, sequenced in a study of identical twins. TCRdb recomputed calls from the 5' RACE reads with MiXCR, one row per CDR3 protein. This sample has around 960,000 distinct CDR3 sequences, with roughly an eighth found just once. A further study also used this sample, focusing on yellow fever vaccine responses in identical twins.

Material for sequencing was PBMCs. Every receptor here comes from a woman between 18 and 29 years old in good health. CDR3s include the opening cysteine and the closing phenylalanine or tryptophan. D genes are given only for firm matches. Clone size, where shown, is once, few, many, or a class for clones that have expanded.

clone size	D gene	V gene	J gene	CDR3 DNA	CDR3 protein
.	.	TRBV6-5	TRBJ2-3	TGTGCCAGCAGTTCTCAGGGACGACTGAACACAGATACGCAGTATTTT	CASSSQGRLNTDTQYF
.	TRBD1	TRBV7-2	TRBJ2-7	TGTGCCAGCAGCCGGCCGGGACACTCAAAGGGGGCTTACGAGCAGTACTTC	CASSRPGHSKGAYEQYF
few	TRBD2	TRBV23-1	TRBJ2-5	TGCGCCAGCAGTCGGGCGGGGGGGATGATGGAGACCCAGTACTTC	CASSRAGGMMETQYF
.	.	TRBV4-2	TRBJ2-7	TGTGCCAGCAGCCAAGCATCCTTGGTCGACGAGCAGTACTTC	CASSQASLVDEQYF
few	TRBD2	TRBV4-1	TRBJ2-2	TGCGCCAGCAGCCAAGCCTCCGGACGACTAGCGGCAACCGGGGAGCTGTTTTTT	CASSQASGRLAATGELFF
.	TRBD1	TRBV15	TRBJ2-7	TGTGCCACTCAACCGGGACAGGGGGATTCGATTGGCAGAAGCTCCTACGAGCAGTACTTC	CATQPGQGDSIGRSSYEQYF
few	TRBD2	TRBV2	TRBJ2-2	TGTGCCAGCAGCGTATTTTTCGGCGGGGGAAACACCGGGGAGCTGTTTTTT	CASSVFFGGGNTGELFF
.	.	TRBV27	TRBJ1-1	TGTGCCAGCAGTACGCTGTCGGGGAACACTGAAGCTTTCTTT	CASSTLSGNTEAFF
.	.	TRBV5-1	TRBJ2-1	TGCGCCAGCAGCTTGGCTCGGTCAGGGGCTGTGAATGAGCAGTTCTTC	CASSLARSGAVNEQFF
few	.	TRBV15	TRBJ2-1	TGTGCCACCAGCAGAGAGGTATACAATGAGCAGTTCTTC	CATSREVYNEQFF
few	.	TRBV3-1	TRBJ2-1	TGTGCCAGCAGCCAAGATAGTGGGGCTGAGCAGTTCTTC	CASSQDSGAEQFF
once	TRBD2	TRBV7-9	TRBJ2-7	TGTGCCAGCAGCTCCACTAGCGGGAGGGCCTACGAGCAGAACTTC	CASSSTSGRAYEQNF
few	.	TRBV3-1	TRBJ2-3	TGTGCCAGCAGCCAAGAAGCTTCTGGGTGGGGCACAGATACGCAGTATTTT	CASSQEASGWGTDTQYF
few	.	TRBV27	TRBJ1-2	TGTGCCAGCAGGACCACTACAGGGTATTATGGCTACACCTTC	CASRTTTGYYGYTF
few	TRBD2	TRBV5-1	TRBJ2-1	TGCGCCAGCAGCTCCCTGGGACTAGCGGGGAACAATGAGCAGTTCTTC	CASSSLGLAGNNEQFF
few	.	TRBV25-1	TRBJ1-5	TGTGCCAGCAGTGACTTAAAAGGGGGGCAGCCCCAGCATTTT	CASSDLKGGQPQHF
.	.	TRBV12-3/TRBV12-4	TRBJ2-2	TGTGCCAGCATCCGAGGGAGTCGGGAGCTGTTTTTT	CASIRGSRELFF
.	TRBD2	TRBV20-1	TRBJ2-3	TGCAGTACACCTCGGAACGGGACTAGTAGCACAGATACGCAGTATTTT	CSTPRNGTSSTDTQYF
many	TRBD2	TRBV10-3	TRBJ2-3	TGTGCCATCAGGCCGCAGGCGGGGGGCGCGACAGATACGCAGTATTTT	CAIRPQAGGATDTQYF
.	.	TRBV19	TRBJ1-3	TGTGCCAGTAGTTCCCAAGGCTCTGGAAACACCATATATTTT	CASSSQGSGNTIYF